The 5 T cell receptor beta chains below all came from one sample that was sequenced in a study of human T cells and chemical hapten exposure. MiXCR, run by TCRdb on the RACE reads, gives a single entry per CDR3 protein. The sample has 62,000 or so distinct CDR3 sequences, approximately 9.9% seen once. This sample's time point: pre-sensitization, week 0. Treatment reported: therapeutic diphenylcyclopropenone sensitization with weekly scalp DPC. The material was whole blood, obtained in connection with sensitization to the hapten diphenylcyclopropenone (DPC). The receptors shown here come from a woman in her forties or fifties with alopecia areata. Some clones in this sample may be carry-over from other donors' samples.

This clonotype was seen ten or more times. This chain uses TRBV5-1 with TRBJ2-1, with 9 bases aligning to TRBD1. Germline assignment: CDR1 SGHRS and CDR2 YFSETQ. V lost 4 bases and J lost 2; bases outside the gene matches: 13. The CDR3 runs 18 residues. The CDR3 loop is CASSLGTGMGSAYNEQFF. CDR3 bases: TGCGCCAGCAGCCTAGGGACAGGGATGGGTTCGGCCTACAATGAGCAGTTCTTC.

This clonotype turned up a few times. The chain uses TRBV12-3 or TRBV12-4 and TRBJ2-7; D not resolved. The CDR3 loop spans 14 amino acids. Trimming took 3 bases from V and 0 from J, leaving 9 bases between them. The CDR3 reads CASSFRRSSYEQYF. The CDR3 DNA reads TGTGCCAGCAGTTTCCGACGGTCCTCCTACGAGCAGTACTTC.

The chain has TRBV30 and TRBJ2-2, with TRBD1 matching over 9 bases. The ends lost 0 bases at V and 7 bases at J; junction bases unmatched: 12. The CDR3 runs 17 residues. Germline CDR1 reads GTSNPN; CDR2 reads SVGIG (reference sequence). The DNA of the CDR3 is TGTGCCTGGAGTGTACTGGGACAGGGTAGGAGAGACGGGGAGCTGTTTTTT. The encoded protein is CAWSVLGQGRRDGELFF. Drawing the rest from reference TRBV30 and TRBJ2-2, the complete variable domain is SQTIHQWPATLVQPVGSPLSLECTVEGTSNPNLYWYRQAAGRGLQLLFYSVGIGQISSEVPQNLSASRPQDRQFILSSKKLLLSDSGFYLCAWSVLGQGRRDGELFFGEGSRLTVL.

The chain uses TRBV2 and TRBJ1-6; D is possibly TRBD1 (6 bases). The ends were cut back, 3 bases at V and 10 bases at J, with 16 bases in the middle. The CDR3 consists of 15 residues. Germline loops: CDR1 SNHLY, CDR2 FYNNEI. CDR3 coding DNA: TGTGCCAGCAGTGAGGAGCAGGGGCGGCGATCACCCCTCCACTTT. Its protein is CASSEEQGRRSPLHF.

This clonotype was detected ten times or more. J is TRBJ2-5 and V is TRBV20-1; D not certain. V shed 3 bases and J shed 0 bases, with 8 bases lying between them. Germline V gene data show CDR1 as DFQATT and CDR2 as SNEGSKA (reference sequence). CDR3 size: 13 residues. CDR3 DNA: TGCAGTGCTAGGGACGGCTACCAAGAGACCCAGTACTTC. Translated: CSARDGYQETQYF.